The source of this T cell receptor beta chain is a study of shared clonotypes between healthy human individuals (dated by TCRdb to about 2020). Some background on the complete study: The cohort comprised a couple of women and a few men aged 18 to 49 years. For each donor, three plates each were used for CD4 naive and CD4 memory, two plates were used for CD8 naive, and one plate was used for CD8 memory. To estimate repertoire size and how much clonotype sharing occurs between individuals, the study deeply sequenced the blood TCR repertoires of a handful of healthy adults. Libraries were prepared and TCR repertoires were sequenced by different laboratories using diverse techniques, in order to increase sequencing depth and limit assay-specific biases. Per donor, leukapheresis produced somewhere between about 0.94 and 9 billion PBMCs.

Using the deep immunoSEQ assay, TCR CDR3 regions were amplified from genomic DNA by multiplex PCR. Extracted genomic DNA from each cell subset was spread evenly across all wells of several immunoSEQ 96-well plates, with each plate serving as a replicate. Each replicate PCR for sorted subsets received approximately 220 ng genomic DNA, equal to roughly 30,000 T cell genomes. Purified libraries were quantified with a Qubit 3.0 fluorometer, sized on a Bioanalyzer 2100, and re-quantified with the KAPA Library Quantification kit. Every immunoSEQ 96-well plate was sequenced on a separate single-read 150-cycle Illumina NextSeq 550 flow cell. Per the original workflow: The immunoSEQ output contained only junctional sequences without quality scores, so filtering could not match that applied to full-length reads. Sequences were annotated with PyIR, a Python wrapper for IgBLAST v1.9, using IMGT germline references to assign V/J genes and CDR3. Reads with weak V/J assignments (E-value above 1e-6), missing CDR3, stop codons, out-of-frame junctions, or ambiguous translated residues were removed. V3J clonotypes were defined as sequences sharing the same inferred V gene, J gene, and CDR3 amino acid sequence. The percentage overlap between two repertoires was calculated by dividing the number of shared unique clonotypes by the size of the smaller repertoire. RTK rarefaction, the Chao1 estimator, and Recon v2.1 estimates of unobserved clonotypes were used to assess repertoire richness. Generation probabilities were computed with OLGA for all TCRbeta clonotypes obtained by the gDNA method from four donors. TCRdb's version of the immuneACCESS table is confined to in-frame rearrangements and falls short of the full clone set. An unresolved V gene accounts for under half of the shortfall where checked; the remainder is of unknown origin. From that table come the V and J calls and clone size; the DNA was used to work out D and trimming. This sample is represented by some 2.1 million clones; 85% to 95% of them were singletons. The ten largest clones capture 0.9% to 1.4% of the sample.

CD8 naive samples consisted of CD45RO-negative cells that were positively selected for CCR7, yielding a CD45RA+CCR7+ population without TemRA cells. The donors were healthy, HIV-negative adults who had no recently reported acute infections or vaccinations. Only Caucasian adults living in Nashville, Tennessee, USA were represented among the donors. Blood was obtained by leukapheresis, after which PBMCs were separated by Ficoll-Histopaque density gradient centrifugation and cryopreserved in liquid nitrogen vapor phase. Analytical flow cytometry was used to check the purity and quantity of every magnetically sorted T cell population. Genomic DNA was isolated from each sorted fraction and quantified by UV absorbance on a Nanodrop 2000c. Concerning this clone itself: The clone's antigen remains unknown. There are no base qualities to consult, and no much larger clone falls within one base.

Based on the germline V gene (reference sequence), the CDR1 and CDR2 sequences are MNHNY and SVGAGI. The CDR3 runs 15 residues from the cysteine to the phenylalanine. Only CDR3 DNA remains: 45 bases, in frame from the first base. V loses 4 bases, J loses 0 bases, and the germline ends lie 13 bases apart. Results and caveats for the whole study, not just this receptor: Because the study included only a small number of donors, the genetic and exposure-history diversity represented was limited. When a few donors were compared, the shared fraction of clonotypes was about 5% for naive CD4, around 3.6% for naive CD8, 2.3% for memory CD4, and 0.3% to 0.5% for memory CD8. Compared with non-shared clonotypes, clonotypes shared by all four sorted-subset donors had higher generation probabilities. Pairwise subsampling indicated that sequencing depth was expected to affect the degree of clonotype sharing among donors. Even with the large sequencing depth, rarefaction of the sorted-subset datasets indicated that sequencing was incomplete. Larger estimated clonotype richness was generally found for naive subsets than for memory subsets. Sampling was restricted to blood, and TCR repertoires in tissue are likely to differ from TCR repertoires in blood.

Sequencing input: naive CD8+ T cells sorted from blood. The cell subset or site label on this specimen signifies: CD45RA+CCR7+. The rearrangement joined TRBV6-6 to TRBJ2-7; the best D guess is TRBD1, with 5 bases matching. The TCR originated in a man between 18 and 29 years old in good health. In nucleotides, the sequence is TGTGCCAGCAGTTCGACAGTCCTGAGCTCCTACGAGCAGTACTTC. This gives the protein CASSSTVLSSYEQYF.